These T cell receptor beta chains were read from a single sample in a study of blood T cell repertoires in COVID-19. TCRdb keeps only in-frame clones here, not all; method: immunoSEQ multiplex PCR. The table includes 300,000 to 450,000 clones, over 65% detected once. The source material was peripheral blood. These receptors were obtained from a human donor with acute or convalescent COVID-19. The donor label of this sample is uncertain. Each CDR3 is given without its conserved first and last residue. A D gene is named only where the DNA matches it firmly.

CDR3: ASSQELAGVYGEQY
V: TRBV4-1
length: 14
D: TRBD2

CDR3: ASSFGGSYGYT
V: TRBV28
length: 11
D: NA

CDR3: ASRPLAGNSYEQY
V: TRBV6-5
length: 13
D: TRBD2

CDR3: ASSQSSGRATGELF
V: TRBV19
length: 14
D: TRBD2

CDR3: ASSADSSKSSYNEQF
V: TRBV3-1/TRBV3-2
length: 15
D: NA

CDR3: ASSLKGDGYT
V: TRBV7-9
length: 10
D: NA

CDR3: ASSPPGERRGTIY
V: TRBV19
length: 13
D: NA

CDR3: ASSQVGGGPSPLH
V: TRBV3-1/TRBV3-2
length: 13
D: NA

CDR3: ASSTNPQGADPYEQY
V: TRBV5-1
length: 15
D: TRBD1

CDR3: ASSLLRGNSPLH
V: TRBV28
length: 12
D: NA

CDR3: ASSPGGQDGYT
V: TRBV7-2
length: 11
D: NA

CDR3: ASSLAAGLVRETQY
V: TRBV5-1
length: 14
D: TRBD2

CDR3: ASRGQTNYGYT
V: TRBV5-1
length: 11
D: NA

CDR3: ASSALDERYGYT
V: TRBV14
length: 12
D: NA

CDR3: ASRGQGADYGYT
V: TRBV19
length: 12
D: TRBD1

CDR3: ASSGGTNEKLF
V: TRBV18
length: 11
D: NA

CDR3: ASSQGLAVNYGYT
V: TRBV4-1
length: 13
D: NA

CDR3: ASSVVAGNTGELF
V: TRBV9
length: 13
D: NA

CDR3: ATSRDDRGSYNEQF
V: TRBV15
length: 14
D: TRBD1

CDR3: ASSHLDINYGYT
V: TRBV3-1/TRBV3-2
length: 12
D: NA

CDR3: ASSQEYRGQPQH
V: TRBV3-1/TRBV3-2
length: 12
D: TRBD1

CDR3: ASSSTGTSYNEQF
V: TRBV5-5
length: 13
D: TRBD1

CDR3: ASSFGRGTEAF
V: TRBV18
length: 11
D: NA

CDR3: ASRTGSVREQY
V: TRBV28
length: 11
D: TRBD1

CDR3: ASSFSWTGGKKAF
V: TRBV28
length: 13
D: TRBD1

CDR3: ASSSSFRNTIY
V: TRBV5-1
length: 11
D: NA

CDR3: ASGGTSGSVGQF
V: TRBV2
length: 12
D: TRBD2

CDR3: ASSLAPGSGTEAF
V: TRBV28
length: 13
D: NA

CDR3: ASSSYREFNEKLF
V: TRBV7-9
length: 13
D: NA

CDR3: ASSLGVRYNEQF
V: TRBV5-6
length: 12
D: NA

CDR3: ASRLTDMNTEAF
V: TRBV6-5
length: 12
D: NA

CDR3: ASSSTGDGVSYNEQF
V: TRBV7-9
length: 15
D: NA

CDR3: ASSLVIPLAGGDEQF
V: TRBV7-8
length: 15
D: TRBD2

CDR3: ASKGSRGSNQPQH
V: TRBV2
length: 13
D: NA

CDR3: ASRTDEGGYT
V: TRBV2
length: 10
D: NA

CDR3: ASSGVHYGYT
V: TRBV4-1
length: 10
D: NA

CDR3: ASNFRQGNSNQPQH
V: TRBV28
length: 14
D: TRBD1

CDR3: ASSQEWGRANTEAF
V: TRBV4-1
length: 14
D: NA

CDR3: AGYRVNYGYT
V: TRBV28
length: 10
D: NA

CDR3: ASSYVGTGWDYGYT
V: TRBV6-5
length: 14
D: TRBD1

CDR3: ASSLTSNTGELF
V: TRBV5-1
length: 12
D: NA

CDR3: ASSLAGWNTEAF
V: TRBV6-5
length: 12
D: NA

CDR3: ASKSASYNEQF
V: TRBV5-4
length: 11
D: NA

CDR3: ASSRTSTDTQY
V: TRBV18
length: 11
D: NA

CDR3: ASSPRDYT
V: TRBV27
length: 8
D: NA

CDR3: ASSGTGMNTEAF
V: TRBV7-9
length: 12
D: TRBD1

CDR3: ASSLAVLAGANEQF
V: TRBV5-6
length: 14
D: TRBD2

CDR3: ASSQGWGGIASTDTQY
V: TRBV4-2
length: 16
D: TRBD2

CDR3: ASSFGQEETQY
V: TRBV5-4
length: 11
D: NA

CDR3: ASSQTARRGTEAF
V: TRBV7-9
length: 13
D: NA

CDR3: ASSLSGRAHEQY
V: TRBV27
length: 12
D: NA

CDR3: ASQRGQPLNTEAF
V: TRBV18
length: 13
D: NA

CDR3: ASSVGLPGGGYT
V: TRBV9
length: 12
D: NA

CDR3: ASSYGTRISYEQY
V: TRBV6-2/TRBV6-3
length: 13
D: NA

CDR3: ASSFGTVQNTIY
V: TRBV6-5
length: 12
D: TRBD1